This passage covers 2 T cell receptor beta chains from one sample sequenced in a study of blood T cell repertoires in COVID-19. Clones were sequenced by immunoSEQ multiplex PCR, and TCRdb holds only the in-frame ones, with some missing. Of 330,000 or so clones in the sample, roughly 87% were seen once. The sample taken for sequencing was PBMCs or T cells enriched from blood (not recorded which). These receptor sequences come from a woman in her thirties who had recovered from COVID-19.

About this clone itself: Other DNA sequences in this sample translate to the same CDR3. This chain joins TRBV27 and TRBJ2-7; D may be TRBD1 (6 bases). Trimming shortened V by 2 bases and J by 1 base, and 9 bases separated the two germline ends. This CDR3 has 14 residues. CDR1 and CDR2 (germline): MNHEY, SMNVEV (reference sequence). Here the CDR3 reads CASSLRDTSYEQYF. The CDR3 DNA reads TGTGCCAGCAGTTTAAGGGACACTTCCTACGAGCAGTACTTC.

The rearrangement uses TRBV2 and TRBJ1-2, with 9 nucleotides matching TRBD1. Germline values: CDR1 SNHLY, CDR2 FYNNEI. Unmatched junction bases numbered 4, after V lost 6 bases and J lost 2 bases. CDR3 length: 14 residues. The CDR3 loop reads CASRGGQGNYGYTF. The DNA of the CDR3 is TGTGCCAGCAGGGGCGGACAGGGGAACTATGGCTACACCTTC.